A single sample is the source of the 13 T cell receptor beta chains below, sequenced in a study of shared clonotypes between healthy human individuals (dated by TCRdb to about 2020). Libraries came from the immunoSEQ multiplex PCR assay. This is the immuneACCESS table as TCRdb keeps it, with only in-frame sequences that have V and J called. A part of the clones is gone; compared with another copy, unresolved V genes explain less than half, and the rest is unexplained. Counted in this sample were about 510,000 clones; roughly 78% of them appeared once. Roughly 13% of the sample comes from the top ten. Specimen: PBMCs. These receptors came from a woman between 40 and 55 years old in good health. Some clones in this sample may be carry-over from other donors' samples.

The gene calls are TRBV6-1 and TRBJ1-5; D not resolved. This CDR3 contains 14 residues. V lost 1 base to trimming and J lost 6 bases, with 10 bases between them. The V gene's germline CDR1 is MNHNS and CDR2 SASEGT. The DNA of the CDR3 is TGTGCCAGCAGTGAAGTTCATAGTCTTCAGCCCCAGCATTTT. Protein: CASSEVHSLQPQHF.

CDR3 DNA: TGCGCCAGCGGGGAAGGTTTCCATAATTCACCCCTCCACTTT. Residues: CASGEGFHNSPLHF. The chain has TRBV5-1 and TRBJ1-6; the D is unclear. Germline-derived CDR1 and CDR2 are SGHRS and YFSETQ. V gave up 7 bases and J gave up 5 bases, with 13 bases separating them. The CDR3 is 14 amino acids.

This chain links TRBV5-1 with TRBJ2-7; 11 bases align to TRBD1. There are 14 residues in the CDR3. J gave up 5 bases and V 4 bases, and 5 bases lay outside the gene matches. Per the germline V gene, CDR1 is SGHRS and CDR2 is YFSETQ. In DNA form, the CDR3 reads TGCGCCAGCAGCGCGGACAGGGGGCAGAACGAGCAGTACTTC. Translated, it gives CASSADRGQNEQYF.

The chain has TRBV11-3 and TRBJ1-1, with D perhaps matching TRBD1 (6 bases). V lost 0 bases and J lost 4, with 9 bases in between. Germline lookup yields CDR1 SGHNT and CDR2 YENEEA. This CDR3 comprises 14 residues. The CDR3 sequence: CASSLERGSTEAFF. CDR3 bases: TGTGCCAGCAGCTTAGAAAGGGGGAGCACTGAAGCTTTCTTT.

The chain joins TRBV28 to TRBJ2-6; D is unresolved. The CDR3 loop spans 15 amino acids. V lost 3 bases and J 0 bases, leaving 6 bases between the germline ends. The germline V gene encodes CDR1 MDHEN and CDR2 SYDVKM. DNA for the CDR3: TGTGCCAGCAGTTTCCCAGGCTCTGGGGCCAACGTCCTGACTTTC. Encoded protein: CASSFPGSGANVLTF.

The rearrangement joins TRBV19 to TRBJ1-4; D unresolved. CDR3 length: 14 amino acids. Germline CDR1 LNHDA, CDR2 SQIVND (reference sequence). The V and J ends lost 5 bases and 5 bases respectively, with 12 bases between them. For the CDR3, the DNA is TGTGCCAGTAGTGTCGGACTCCGCAATGAAAAACTGTTTTTT. Translated, it gives CASSVGLRNEKLFF.

The chain is built from TRBV9 and TRBJ2-7, with D possibly being TRBD1 or TRBD2 (6 bases each). V gave up 0 bases and J gave up 6 bases, with 13 bases separating them. Germline loops: CDR1 SGDLS, CDR2 YYNGEE. This CDR3 is 14 amino acids long. DNA for the CDR3: TGTGCCAGCAGCGTAGGGGGGGCGTCGTCCGAGCAGTACTTC. Protein product: CASSVGGASSEQYF.

V gene TRBV7-2 combines with J gene TRBJ2-7; perhaps D is TRBD1 or TRBD2 (5 bases each). Germline CDR1 SGHTA, CDR2 FQGNSA. CDR3 size: 15 residues. V was shortened by 3 bases and J by 5 bases, with 17 bases between the two germline ends. CDR3 sequence: CASSLIRGQVDEQYF. The CDR3 coding sequence is TGTGCCAGCAGCTTGATACGGGGCCAGGTCGACGAGCAGTACTTC.

This sequence joins TRBV6-6 and TRBJ2-3, with D perhaps given as TRBD1 or TRBD2 (6 bases each). The V gene's germline CDR1 is MNHNY and CDR2 SVGAGI (reference sequence). Trimming took 2 bases from V and 7 from J, leaving 19 bases between them. The CDR3 length is 16 residues. CDR3 region: CASSYGFGRDTNTQYF. The CDR3 bases are TGTGCCAGCAGTTACGGGTTCGGGCGGGACACGAATACGCAGTATTTT.

The count of this clone is one. V and J are TRBV9 and TRBJ2-1, with D unclear. There are 13 residues in the CDR3. Trimming left V 3 bases short and J 4 bases short, with 8 bases between. Per germline, CDR1 SGDLS and CDR2 YYNGEE. CDR3 nucleotide sequence: TGTGCCAGCAGCGGTAGAGATTACAATGAGCAGTTCTTC. Amino acid sequence: CASSGRDYNEQFF.

The chain employs TRBV7-3 and TRBJ1-3; 8 nucleotides match TRBD1. Trimming at V came to 5 bases and at J to 0 bases, leaving 6 bases not matched to a gene. This CDR3 is built from 16 residues. CDR1 and CDR2 from the germline V gene are SGHTA and FQGTGA. The CDR3 nucleotides are TGTGCCAGCAGCCGACATGGGACAGGCTCTGGAAACACCATATATTTT. As protein: CASSRHGTGSGNTIYF.

This chain joins TRBV7-2 and TRBJ2-7; TRBD1 matches 10 bases. The CDR3 spans 14 residues. J lost 3 bases, V lost 8 bases, and 7 bases had no gene match. Germline V gene sequence: CDR1 SGHTA, CDR2 FQGNSA. CDR3 DNA sequence: TGTGCCAGCGGAGGGGACAGGGGAGACTACGAGCAGTACTTC. This codes for CASGGDRGDYEQYF.

This clone came up a few times. The chain has TRBV5-4 and TRBJ1-1, with TRBD1 identical over 7 bases. Germline V gene lookup returns CDR1 SGHNT and CDR2 YYREEE (reference sequence). The CDR3 loop spans 14 amino acids. V lost 7 bases to trimming and J lost 5 bases; unmatched junction nucleotides: 11. CDR3 region: CASSSRGAWTEAFF. The CDR3 region has the DNA TGTGCCAGCTCATCCAGGGGGGCATGGACTGAAGCTTTCTTT.